A few counts support the clone carrying this T cell receptor (beta chain). The target antigen is unknown. These data come from a study of human T cells and chemical hapten exposure. On the study more broadly: The sensitizing agent was 2% DPC, placed on approximately 2 cm by approximately 2 cm of upper inner arm skin. All patients underwent weekly scalp dosing with diphenylcyclopropenone for the full approximately 25-week study. Whole-study findings and limits: As patch test score rose, PT1 expanded TCR counts tended to rise as well.

The sample's time point: patch test 2, 6 weeks after DPC sensitization. Treatment noted: therapeutic diphenylcyclopropenone sensitization with weekly scalp DPC. In every case, blood was obtained before the patch test was applied. The CDR3 covers 15 residues. V lost 7 bases and J 3 bases, leaving 13 bases between the germline ends. Germline CDR1 SEHNR, CDR2 FQNEAQ (reference sequence). Via MiXCR, TCRdb re-called the RACE reads, giving one row per CDR3 protein. The sample lists around 360,000 distinct CDR3 sequences, under 6.5% seen once, with 4.5% to 6% in the top ten. Sequenced here: whole blood, sampled in connection with sensitization to the hapten diphenylcyclopropenone (DPC). The chain couples TRBV7-9 to TRBJ1-6, with D hard to call. This receptor was taken from a woman between 18 and 30 years old with alopecia areata. Some clones in this sample may be carry-over from other donors' samples. The CDR3 DNA sequence: TGTGCCAGCACCTTCCAAGGGAACTATAATTCACCCCTCCACTTT. It codes for CASTFQGNYNSPLHF.